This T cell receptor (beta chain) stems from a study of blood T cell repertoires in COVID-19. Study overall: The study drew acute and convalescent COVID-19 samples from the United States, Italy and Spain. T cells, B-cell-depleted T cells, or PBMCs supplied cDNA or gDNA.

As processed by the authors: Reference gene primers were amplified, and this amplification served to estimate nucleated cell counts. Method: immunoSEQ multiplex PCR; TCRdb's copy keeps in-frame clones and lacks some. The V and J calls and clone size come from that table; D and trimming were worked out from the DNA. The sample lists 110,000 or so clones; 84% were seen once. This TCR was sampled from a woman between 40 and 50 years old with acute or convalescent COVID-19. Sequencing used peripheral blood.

CDR3 nucleotides: TGTGCCAGCAGCCAAGACCTAACAGGGGGCAATGGCTACACCTTC. This encodes CASSQDLTGGNGYTF. V gene TRBV3-1 (or the pseudogene TRBV3-2) combines with J gene TRBJ1-2, with 9 bases identical to TRBD1. The junction had 5 bases not matched to a gene; V was cut back by 0 bases and J by 6 bases. The germline V gene encodes CDR1 LGHDT and CDR2 YNNKEL (reference sequence). CDR3 size: 15 residues.